This T cell receptor beta chain was captured in a study of CD8 T cells in Susac syndrome. The T cells that were sequenced for TCR beta were CD8+ and CD4+ cells from blood. RNA totalling about 0.5 to 1 ug underwent reverse transcription with random hexamers. One entry per CDR3 protein, called by TCRdb with MiXCR from the immunoSEQ multiplex PCR reads. The sample shows fewer than 350,000 distinct CDR3 sequences, almost 85% of them seen only once. The CDR3 is 15 residues long. Germline assignment: CDR1 SGHRS and CDR2 YFSETQ. Germline trimming cut 4 bases from V and 7 bases from J; bases unmatched to any gene: 7.

The chain employs TRBV5-1 and TRBJ2-1; 11 bases align to TRBD1. This sequence was found in a human donor with multiple sclerosis. What was sequenced was CD8+ T cells from PBMCs. DNA of the CDR3: TGCGCCAGCAGCGGCCCGGACAGGGGGCTGAATGAGCAGTTCTTC. Protein: CASSGPDRGLNEQFF.